A single sample gave rise to the 27 T cell receptor beta chains below, sequenced in a study of blood T cells in healthy people across ages. Together with a sample-barcoded 5' primer, a J-beta primer mix was included in a second PCR lasting about 6 to 11 cycles. From the 5' RACE reads, TCRdb called clonotypes with MiXCR, one entry per CDR3 protein. The table records under 850,000 distinct CDR3 sequences, 35% to 40% of them present only once. The sample was blood. The source is a man aged 18 to 29 in good health.

This clonotype showed up just a few times. The chain couples TRBV6-5 to TRBJ1-2; D uncertain. V lost 6 bases and J lost 8, with 19 bases in between. This CDR3 contains 14 residues. Germline CDR1 and CDR2: MNHEY and SVGAGI. The CDR3 sequence is CASSHKPETGGYTF. CDR3 nucleotide sequence: TGTGCCAGCAGCCACAAGCCGGAAACGGGCGGCTACACCTTC.

This chain uses TRBV7-2 with TRBJ2-5; D perhaps matches TRBD1 (5 bases). Trimming pared 3 bases from V and 4 bases from J, leaving 12 bases between. Germline lookup yields CDR1 SGHTA and CDR2 FQGNSA. The CDR3 is 14 residues long. Here the CDR3 DNA reads TGTGCCAGCAGCTTTGCAGGGTTCAGAGAGACCCAGTACTTC. Translated: CASSFAGFRETQYF. The whole variable domain, filled in from reference TRBV7-2 and TRBJ2-5, reads GAGVSQSPSNKVTEKGKDVELRCDPISGHTALYWYRQSLGQGLEFLIYFQGNSAPDKSGLPSDRFSAERTGGSVSTLTIQRTQQEDSAVYLCASSFAGFRETQYFGPGTRLLVL.

This clonotype has only a few counts. This sequence joins TRBV6-9 and TRBJ2-1; D uncertain. The CDR3 totals 14 residues. V was trimmed by 8 bases and J by 1 base, leaving 12 bases between them. Germline V gene lookup returns CDR1 MNHGY and CDR2 SVAAGI. The DNA for the CDR3 is TGTGCCAGCCCTACAGAGTCATCCTACAATGAGCAGTTCTTC. Amino acid sequence: CASPTESSYNEQFF.

This clonotype has just a few counts. This chain connects TRBV12-3 or TRBV12-4 to TRBJ2-2; TRBD1 might be the D (6 bases). Trimming stripped 8 bases from V and 2 bases from J, with 18 bases between. The CDR3 length is 16 residues. The CDR3 spells CASQGGQRFNTGELFF. The DNA for the CDR3 is TGTGCCAGCCAGGGTGGACAGCGATTCAACACCGGGGAGCTGTTTTTT.

V and J are TRBV7-3 and TRBJ2-2; D unclear. Germline CDR1 reads SGHTA; CDR2 reads FQGTGA. The CDR3 spans 18 residues. Between the trimmed V and J ends, which lost 5 bases and 1 base, there was a span of 20 bases. Written as DNA, the CDR3 is TGTGCCAGCAGCCCCCGACCCCAGACGGGCTGGAACACCGGGGAGCTGTTTTTT. It is translated as CASSPRPQTGWNTGELFF.

V is TRBV7-9 and J is TRBJ2-3; D is perhaps TRBD1 or TRBD2 (5 bases each). CDR1 SEHNR and CDR2 FQNEAQ come from the germline V gene (reference sequence). V lost 8 bases, J lost 2 bases, and 20 bases lay in between. The CDR3 has 16 amino acids. For the CDR3, the DNA is TGTGCCAGCGCTATCCGAGCTTTAGGGACCACAGATACGCAGTATTTT. Encoded protein: CASAIRALGTTDTQYF.

A few counts support this clonotype. This chain joins TRBV2 and TRBJ1-2; TRBD1 matches at 12 bases. This CDR3 contains 15 residues. Germline lookup yields CDR1 SNHLY and CDR2 FYNNEI. V was clipped by 6 bases and J by 4 bases; unmatched bases: 6. The CDR3 DNA sequence: TGTGCCAGCAGCCCCGGGACAGGGGGCTTCTATGGCTACACCTTC. This sequence encodes CASSPGTGGFYGYTF. Combining the CDR3 with reference TRBV2 and TRBJ1-2 gives the whole variable domain EPEVTQTPSHQVTQMGQEVILRCVPISNHLYFYWYRQILGQKVEFLVSFYNNEISEKSEIFDDQFSVERPDGSNFTLKIRSTKLEDSAMYFCASSPGTGGFYGYTFGSGTRLTVV.

This clonotype turned up a few times. J is TRBJ1-5 and V is TRBV6-1; tentatively, D is TRBD1 (5 bases). The CDR3 loop spans 14 amino acids. The V end lost 5 bases, the J end lost 4 bases, and 12 bases lay between the germline ends. Germline V gene data show CDR1 as MNHNS and CDR2 as SASEGT. Written as DNA, the CDR3 is TGTGCCAGCAGTCCCTTGGGGGAAAATCAGCCCCAGCATTTT. Its translation is CASSPLGENQPQHF.

This chain uses TRBV6-2 or TRBV6-3 with TRBJ2-7; D possibly matches TRBD1 or TRBD2 (5 bases each). V lost 8 bases to trimming and J lost 6 bases, with 14 bases between them. There are 12 residues in the CDR3. The V gene's germline CDR1 is MNHEY and CDR2 SVGEGT. The CDR3 coding sequence is TGTGCCAGCGGAACTAGGACATCCGAGCAGTACTTC. Translated, it gives CASGTRTSEQYF.

The rearrangement links TRBV5-6 to TRBJ2-5, with a tentative D call TRBD2 (6 bases). The CDR3 consists of 17 residues. Germline V gives CDR1 SGHDT, CDR2 YYEEEE. V lost 0 bases to trimming and J lost 11 bases, with 26 bases between them. For the CDR3, the DNA is TGTGCCAGCAGCTTGGTCTCAGCGGGCACCTCCTACAATGAGCAGTACTTC. Protein product: CASSLVSAGTSYNEQYF.

The rearrangement links TRBV4-3 to TRBJ2-2, with 9 bases matching TRBD2. J gave up 4 bases and V 0 bases, and 9 bases lay outside the gene matches. The CDR3 length is 18 residues. Per the germline V gene, CDR1 is LGHNA and CDR2 is YSLEER. Here the CDR3 reads CASSQDVAGGPFTGELFF. In DNA, the CDR3 is TGCGCCAGCAGCCAAGACGTGGCGGGAGGGCCTTTCACCGGGGAGCTGTTTTTT.

This clonotype showed up many times. V and J are TRBV7-2 and TRBJ2-5; weak D call: TRBD1 (6 bases). The CDR3 is 14 amino acids. In germline, CDR1 is SGHTA, CDR2 FQGNSA. Between the trimmed V and J ends, which lost 2 bases and 1 base, there was a span of 8 bases. In DNA, the CDR3 is TGTGCCAGCAGCTTATTAGGGGGCCAAGAGACCCAGTACTTC. The encoded protein is CASSLLGGQETQYF.

The chain is built from TRBV4-3 and TRBJ2-3; 7 bases match TRBD2. This CDR3 has 17 residues. Losses at the gene ends were 1 base for V and 2 bases for J; bases not matched to a gene: 9. The germline CDR1 and CDR2 sequences are LGHNA and YSLEER. The CDR3 is CASSQGTASGPTDTQYF. The CDR3 nucleotides are TGCGCCAGCAGCCAAGGTACGGCTAGCGGCCCCACAGATACGCAGTATTTT.

This clonotype appeared many times. The gene calls are TRBV12-3 or TRBV12-4 and TRBJ1-1; 11 bases are a match to TRBD1. J gave up 5 bases and V 7 bases, and 6 bases lay outside the gene matches. CDR3 length: 14 amino acids. Written as DNA, the CDR3 is TGTGCCAGCACCCCGGGACAGGGGGAGACTGAAGCTTTCTTT. It yields the protein CASTPGQGETEAFF.

In its sample, this clonotype was seen a few times. The rearrangement uses TRBV7-2 and TRBJ2-5; 12 bases align to TRBD2. CDR3 size: 17 residues. Trimming took 5 bases from V and 2 from J; bases not matched to a gene: 9. The germline CDR1 and CDR2 sequences are SGHTA and FQGNSA. This chain's CDR3 is CASSPRTSGVLQETQYF. The CDR3 DNA follows: TGTGCCAGCAGCCCGCGGACTAGCGGGGTCCTACAAGAGACCCAGTACTTC. Full variable domain (remainder filled in from reference TRBV7-2 and TRBJ2-5): GAGVSQSPSNKVTEKGKDVELRCDPISGHTALYWYRQSLGQGLEFLIYFQGNSAPDKSGLPSDRFSAERTGGSVSTLTIQRTQQEDSAVYLCASSPRTSGVLQETQYFGPGTRLLVL.

This clonotype occurred a few times. The chain links TRBV2 to TRBJ2-5; D is uncertain. The germline V gene encodes CDR1 SNHLY and CDR2 FYNNEI. The CDR3 is made up of 14 amino acids. Trimming pared 7 bases from V and 1 base from J, leaving 13 bases between. CDR3 region: CASNRIGSQETQYF. The CDR3 region has the DNA TGTGCCAGCAATCGGATCGGGTCCCAAGAGACCCAGTACTTC. Full variable domain (remainder filled in from reference TRBV2 and TRBJ2-5): EPEVTQTPSHQVTQMGQEVILRCVPISNHLYFYWYRQILGQKVEFLVSFYNNEISEKSEIFDDQFSVERPDGSNFTLKIRSTKLEDSAMYFCASNRIGSQETQYFGPGTRLLVL.

The chain employs TRBV20-1 and TRBJ2-7; TRBD2 matches at 8 bases. After removal of 1 base from V and 2 bases from J, the junction contained 4 bases not matched to a gene. The CDR3 extends over 14 amino acids. CDR1 and CDR2 from the germline V gene are DFQATT and SNEGSKA (reference sequence). For the CDR3, the DNA is TGCAGTGCTAGAGCCCAGCGGGAGCCCTACGAGCAGTACTTC. It translates to CSARAQREPYEQYF.

The rearrangement links TRBV6-2 or TRBV6-3 to TRBJ2-5, with TRBD1 matching 7 bases. The tail of the sequence fits TRBJ2-7 better, so the J call may be wrong. This CDR3 spans 11 amino acids. Germline-derived CDR1 and CDR2 are MNHEY and SVGEGT. In DNA, the CDR3 is TGTGCCACCAGGACAGGTCACGAGCAGTACTTC. Encoded protein: CATRTGHEQYF.

The chain links TRBV7-2 to TRBJ2-2, with TRBD1 as a possible D gene (6 bases). Trimming took off 5 bases at V and 4 bases at J, with 23 bases between the two ends. The CDR3 sequence is 18 residues long. Germline CDR1 reads SGHTA; CDR2 reads FQGNSA. The CDR3 DNA follows: TGTGCCAGCAGCCCCCCTCAGGGGTACGGGTCGGTCACCGGGGAGCTGTTTTTT. Translated, it gives CASSPPQGYGSVTGELFF.

This clonotype was seen only a few times. The rearrangement links TRBV7-2 to TRBJ2-3; 7 positions agree with TRBD2. After removal of 9 bases from V and 1 base from J, the junction contained 4 bases not matched to a gene. Germline loops: CDR1 SGHTA, CDR2 FQGNSA. This CDR3 spans 13 amino acids. CDR3 protein: CASKRGGTDTQYF. The DNA of the CDR3 is TGTGCCAGTAAGCGGGGAGGCACAGATACGCAGTATTTT.

Here the CDR3 DNA reads TGTGCCATCAGTGGGCTGGTTGGGTCCCTCTATGGCTACACCTTC. Encoded protein: CAISGLVGSLYGYTF. The chain employs TRBV10-3 and TRBJ1-2; D ambiguous. This CDR3 has 15 residues. From germline, CDR1 is ENHRY and CDR2 SYGVKD. Between the trimmed V and J ends, which lost 4 bases and 4 bases, there was a span of 16 bases.

The chain couples TRBV20-1 to TRBJ2-1; unclear D gene. This CDR3 is built from 15 residues. V was trimmed by 6 bases and J by 3 bases, leaving 18 bases between them. Per germline, CDR1 DFQATT and CDR2 SNEGSKA (reference sequence). The CDR3 here is CSAAPRSKVYNEQFF. The CDR3 coding sequence is TGCAGTGCGGCTCCAAGAAGCAAGGTCTACAATGAGCAGTTCTTC.

This clonotype was recorded a few times. This chain joins TRBV2 and TRBJ2-2, with D possibly being TRBD2 (5 bases). Trimming removed 6 bases from V and 5 bases from J, with 10 bases in between. This CDR3 comprises 13 residues. Germline assignment: CDR1 SNHLY and CDR2 FYNNEI. The CDR3 DNA reads as TGTGCCAGCAGGCCACTAGTTACCGGGGAGCTGTTTTTT. It translates to CASRPLVTGELFF.

This chain connects TRBV19 to TRBJ1-1; D ambiguous. V gave up 6 bases and J gave up 3 bases, with 20 bases separating them. The CDR3 is made up of 16 amino acids. Germline loops: CDR1 LNHDA, CDR2 SQIVND (reference sequence). The CDR3 region is CASRTSARPVDTEAFF. As DNA, the CDR3 is TGTGCCAGTAGGACAAGCGCCCGACCCGTAGACACTGAAGCTTTCTTT.

The sample holds one count of this clonotype. This sequence joins TRBV29-1 and TRBJ2-2; D gene unclear. The V end was cut by 4 bases, the J end by 3 bases, with 6 bases between. This CDR3 is 12 amino acids long. Germline V CDR1 and CDR2: SQVTM, ANQGSEA. The chain's CDR3 is CSVGRYTGELFF. CDR3 sequence (DNA): TGCAGCGTTGGCAGGTACACCGGGGAGCTGTTTTTT.

Notes on this clonotype: Given a much more abundant clone one base away, this may be a read error. The chain carries TRBV18 and TRBJ2-3; TRBD1 matches 7 bases. CDR3 length: 15 residues. Germline CDR1 and CDR2: KGHSH and LQKENI. Losses at the gene ends were 0 bases for V and 4 bases for J; bases not matched to a gene: 4. CDR3 nucleotides: TGTGCCAGCTCACCACCGGATACAGGGGCAGATACGCAGTATTTT. Its protein is CASSPPDTGADTQYF.

The rearrangement uses TRBV27 and TRBJ1-1; 9 positions agree with TRBD1. The ends lost 4 bases at V and 6 bases at J; junction bases unmatched: 6. CDR3 length: 14 residues. The germline CDR1 and CDR2 sequences are MNHEY and SMNVEV (reference sequence). CDR3 region: CASSYDRGVAEAFF. The CDR3 bases are TGTGCCAGCAGTTATGACAGGGGGGTCGCTGAAGCTTTCTTT.